This section outlines one T cell receptor beta chain sequence together with its context. This sample was included in a study of blood T cells in healthy people across ages. Primers used in a second PCR of roughly 7 to 11 cycles were a sample-barcoded 5' primer and a J-beta primer mix. Individual samples furnished no less than 2.5 million CDR3-containing paired-end reads apiece. MiXCR was run by TCRdb on the 5' RACE reads, yielding one entry per CDR3 protein. Of approximately 850,000 distinct CDR3 sequences in the sample, 58% were seen once. Trimming removed 7 bases at V and 10 bases at J, with 14 bases between. This CDR3 has 12 amino acids. The germline V gene encodes CDR1 MGHDK and CDR2 SYGVNS.

The sequence came from a man aged 25 to 40 in good health. The V gene is TRBV25-1, the J gene TRBJ1-5, with a tentative D call TRBD1 (5 bases). Source material: blood. The CDR3 nucleotides read TGTGCCAGCAAGGGATTTACAGGTCCCCAGCATTTT. This encodes CASKGFTGPQHF.